These 15 T cell receptor beta chains were all obtained from the same sample, sequenced in a study of blood T cell repertoires in COVID-19. Assay used: immunoSEQ multiplex PCR; TCRdb lists only in-frame clones, some missing. This repertoire shows approximately 75,000 clones, around 83% found once; its top ten account for almost 10%. The source material was peripheral blood. These receptor sequences come from an elderly woman with acute or convalescent COVID-19.

V and J are TRBV6-5 and TRBJ2-2, with 9 bases that match TRBD1. This CDR3 has 15 amino acids. Germline V gene lookup returns CDR1 MNHEY and CDR2 SVGAGI. Unmatched junction bases numbered 9, after V lost 7 bases and J lost 6 bases. Written as DNA, the CDR3 is TGTGCCAGCACCCCGGGACAGGGTCGGGCCGGGGAGCTGTTTTTT. This gives the protein CASTPGQGRAGELFF.

This sequence joins TRBV12-3 or TRBV12-4 and TRBJ2-5; D is uncertain. V was cut by 2 bases and J by 5 bases, with 3 bases left in between. The CDR3 length is 11 residues. The CDR3 here is CASSLSETQYF. For the CDR3, the DNA is TGTGCCAGCAGTTTATCGGAGACCCAGTACTTC.

This rearrangement joins TRBV6-5 to TRBJ1-4; D remains ambiguous. V was cut by 7 bases and J by 5 bases, with 11 bases left in between. Germline V gene lookup returns CDR1 MNHEY and CDR2 SVGAGI. The CDR3 is made up of 13 amino acids. The CDR3 DNA follows: TGTGCCAGCACCTACGGGTTGAATGAAAAACTGTTTTTT. It translates to CASTYGLNEKLFF.

V and J are TRBV5-4 and TRBJ2-3, with 8 bases matching TRBD2. Germline-derived CDR1 and CDR2 are SGHNT and YYREEE (reference sequence). Trimming took 0 bases from V and 1 from J; bases not matched to a gene: 4. The CDR3 loop spans 16 amino acids. The CDR3 region is CASSLAVTSGTDTQYF. CDR3 sequence (DNA): TGTGCCAGCAGCTTGGCAGTGACTAGCGGCACAGATACGCAGTATTTT.

The chain links TRBV9 to TRBJ2-2; no clear D. Trimming removed 9 bases from V and 2 bases from J, with 20 bases in between. The CDR3 covers 16 residues. From germline, CDR1 is SGDLS and CDR2 YYNGEE. Here the CDR3 DNA reads TGTGCCAACTACCGGGTCCCTAAAAGCAACACCGGGGAGCTGTTTTTT. Translated, it gives CANYRVPKSNTGELFF.

J is TRBJ2-2 and V is TRBV4-1; D gene uncertain. CDR1 is MGHRA and CDR2 is YSYEKL in the germline V gene. The V and J ends lost 3 bases and 1 base respectively, with 6 bases between them. The CDR3 is made up of 14 amino acids. The CDR3, as DNA: TGCGCCAGCAGCCATAACGGGAACACCGGGGAGCTGTTTTTT. Encoded protein: CASSHNGNTGELFF.

The chain has TRBV9 and TRBJ2-3, with TRBD2 as a possible D gene (6 bases). Germline-derived CDR1 and CDR2 are SGDLS and YYNGEE. CDR3 length: 17 residues. Trimming shortened V by 4 bases and J by 1 base, and 19 bases separated the two germline ends. The CDR3 DNA is TGTGCCAGCAGCCCTACCTTAGCGGACCAGGGCACAGATACGCAGTATTTT. This codes for CASSPTLADQGTDTQYF.

This rearrangement joins TRBV5-1 to TRBJ1-1; no clear D. V was pared by 9 bases and J by 0 bases, with 12 bases between. The CDR3 length is 13 residues. Germline V gene sequence: CDR1 SGHRS, CDR2 YFSETQ. The CDR3 DNA follows: TGCGCCACCAGATTAGTAGTGAACACTGAAGCTTTCTTT. Protein sequence: CATRLVVNTEAFF.

The J gene is TRBJ1-2, the V gene TRBV5-1; D not certain. CDR1 is SGHRS, CDR2 YFSETQ, per germline. CDR3 length: 14 amino acids. Trimming removed 6 bases at V and 8 bases at J, with 20 bases between. The CDR3 DNA follows: TGCGCCAGCACCGACCCCGGACGGGAGTGGGGCTACACCTTC. This encodes CASTDPGREWGYTF.

By share, this clone ranks as medium-sized. This chain connects TRBV4-2 to TRBJ2-1; 12 bases align to TRBD2. Trimming took 1 base from V and 4 from J; bases not matched to a gene: 5. There are 17 residues in the CDR3. Germline V gene lookup returns CDR1 LGHNA and CDR2 YNFKEQ. The CDR3 is CASSQVGLAGIYNEQFF. The CDR3 nucleotides are TGTGCCAGCAGCCAAGTTGGACTAGCGGGGATTTACAATGAGCAGTTCTTC.

The chain is built from TRBV19 and TRBJ2-7; 8 bases map to TRBD1. Per germline, CDR1 LNHDA and CDR2 SQIVND (reference sequence). This CDR3 contains 14 residues. Unmatched junction bases numbered 7, after V lost 6 bases and J lost 3 bases. CDR3 bases: TGTGCCAGTAGCAATCTACAGGGGGGCTACGAGCAGTACTTC. Its protein product is CASSNLQGGYEQYF.

The chain is built from TRBV11-3 and TRBJ2-3, with 12 bases aligning to TRBD2. The ends lost 4 bases at V and 4 bases at J; junction bases unmatched: 9. The germline gives CDR1 SGHNT, CDR2 YENEEA. CDR3 size: 17 residues. DNA for the CDR3: TGTGCCAGCAGCTCCAGAAAACTAGCGGGGGGTTCAGATACGCAGTATTTT. It yields the protein CASSSRKLAGGSDTQYF.

This clone occurred a few times. The chain uses TRBV19 and TRBJ2-2; D call uncertain. The germline gives CDR1 LNHDA, CDR2 SQIVND (reference sequence). CDR3 size: 14 residues. V lost 2 bases and J lost 0, with 4 bases in between. CDR3 nucleotides: TGTGCCAGTAGTATAACAGCGAACACCGGGGAGCTGTTTTTT. This sequence encodes CASSITANTGELFF.

This clone was detected a few times. The V gene is TRBV6-1, the J gene TRBJ2-1, with TRBD2 as a possible D gene (7 bases). V lost 2 bases and J lost 3, with 11 bases in between. CDR1 is MNHNS, CDR2 SASEGT, per germline. The CDR3 is 15 amino acids. In nucleotides, the CDR3 is TGTGCCAGCAGTGAACAGGGGACTATCTACAATGAGCAGTTCTTC. It encodes CASSEQGTIYNEQFF.

The rearrangement joins TRBV19 to TRBJ2-4, with 9 bases matching TRBD1. This CDR3 is built from 16 residues. The junction had 8 bases not matched to a gene; V was cut back by 5 bases and J by 3 bases. The germline V gene has CDR1 LNHDA and CDR2 SQIVND (reference sequence). CDR3 nucleotides: TGTGCCAGTAGTCCAGGGACAGGGAGAAGCAAAAACATTCAGTACTTC. Translating it yields CASSPGTGRSKNIQYF.